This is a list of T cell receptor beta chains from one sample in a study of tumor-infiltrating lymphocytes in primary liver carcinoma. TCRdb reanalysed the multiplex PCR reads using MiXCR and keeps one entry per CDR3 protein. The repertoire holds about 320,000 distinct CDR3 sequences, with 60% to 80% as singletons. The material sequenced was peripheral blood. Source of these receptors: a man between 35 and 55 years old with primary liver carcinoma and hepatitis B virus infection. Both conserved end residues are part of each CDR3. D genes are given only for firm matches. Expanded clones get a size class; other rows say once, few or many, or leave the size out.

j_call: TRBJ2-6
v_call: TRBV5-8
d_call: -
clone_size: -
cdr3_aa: CARGDGANVLTF
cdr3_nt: TGTGCCAGAGGCGATGGGGCCAACGTCCTGACTTTC

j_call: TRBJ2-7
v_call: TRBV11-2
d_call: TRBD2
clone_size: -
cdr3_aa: CARSLKTSGRGSSYEQYF
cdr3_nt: TGTGCCAGGAGCTTAAAGACTAGCGGGAGAGGGAGCTCCTACGAGCAGTACTTC

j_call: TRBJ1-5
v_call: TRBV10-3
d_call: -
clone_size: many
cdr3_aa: CAISNTGYNQPQHF
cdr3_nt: TGTGCCATCAGCAACACAGGGTATAATCAGCCCCAGCATTTT

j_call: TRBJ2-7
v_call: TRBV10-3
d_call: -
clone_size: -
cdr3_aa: CATGLGGEQYF
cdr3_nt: TGTGCCACCGGTCTGGGCGGTGAGCAGTACTTC

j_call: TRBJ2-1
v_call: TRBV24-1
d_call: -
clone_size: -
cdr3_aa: CATEGSLNEQFF
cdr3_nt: TGTGCCACGGAGGGAAGTCTCAATGAGCAGTTCTTC

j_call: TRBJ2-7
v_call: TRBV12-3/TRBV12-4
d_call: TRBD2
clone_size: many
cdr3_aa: CASSLLAGPSYEQYF
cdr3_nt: TGTGCCAGCAGTCTGCTAGCGGGACCATCCTACGAGCAGTACTTC

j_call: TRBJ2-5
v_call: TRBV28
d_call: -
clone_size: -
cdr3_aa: CASSPGGRYETQHF
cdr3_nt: TGTGCCAGCAGTCCCGGGGGGCGATACGAGACCCAGCACTTC

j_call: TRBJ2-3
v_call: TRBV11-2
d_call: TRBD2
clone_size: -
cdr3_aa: CASSPLAGGVTDTQYF
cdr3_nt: TGTGCCAGCAGCCCACTAGCGGGAGGCGTCACGGATACGCAGTATTTT

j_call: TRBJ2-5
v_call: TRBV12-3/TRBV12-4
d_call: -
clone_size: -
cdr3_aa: CASIPRGVGETQYF
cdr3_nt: TGTGCCAGCATCCCACGGGGAGTGGGAGAGACCCAGTACTTC

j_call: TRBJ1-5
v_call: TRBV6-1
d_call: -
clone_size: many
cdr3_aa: CASRGFNQPQHF
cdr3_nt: TGTGCCAGCCGGGGCTTCAATCAGCCCCAGCATTTT

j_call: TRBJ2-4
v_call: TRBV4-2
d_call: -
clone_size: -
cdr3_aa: CASSQVPRVVGRGLPGNIQYF
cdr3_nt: TGTGCCAGCAGCCAAGTCCCCCGGGTCGTGGGCAGGGGATTACCTGGGAACATTCAGTACTTC

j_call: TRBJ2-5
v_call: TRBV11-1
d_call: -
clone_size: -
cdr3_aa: CASSWGQGTGASAETQYF
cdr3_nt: TGTGCCAGCAGCTGGGGACAAGGAACTGGGGCTTCAGCAGAGACCCAGTACTTC

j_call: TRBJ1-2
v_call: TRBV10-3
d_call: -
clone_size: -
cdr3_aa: CAISESTRGGLFSYGYTF
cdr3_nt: TGTGCCATCAGTGAGTCGACTCGGGGAGGCCTTTTCTCCTATGGCTACACCTTC

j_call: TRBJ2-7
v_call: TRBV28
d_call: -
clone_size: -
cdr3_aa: CASSFFQYEQYF
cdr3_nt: TGTGCCAGCAGTTTTTTCCAATACGAGCAGTACTTC

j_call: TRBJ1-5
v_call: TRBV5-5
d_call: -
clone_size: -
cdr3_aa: CASSLCWDQPQHF
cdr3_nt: TGTGCCAGCAGCTTGTGTTGGGATCAGCCCCAGCATTTT

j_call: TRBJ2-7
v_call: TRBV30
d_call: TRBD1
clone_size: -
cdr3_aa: CTWSFGTGKYEQYF
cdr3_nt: TGTACCTGGAGCTTTGGGACAGGGAAATACGAGCAGTACTTC

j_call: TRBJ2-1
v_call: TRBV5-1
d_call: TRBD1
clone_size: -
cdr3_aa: CASSLRDRGLNGQFF
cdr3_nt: TGCGCCAGCAGCTTGAGGGACAGGGGGCTGAATGGGCAGTTCTTC

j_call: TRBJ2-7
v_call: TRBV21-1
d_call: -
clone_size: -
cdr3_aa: CASSKAGTTEQYF
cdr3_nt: TGTGCCAGCAGCAAAGCGGGGACCACCGAGCAGTACTTC

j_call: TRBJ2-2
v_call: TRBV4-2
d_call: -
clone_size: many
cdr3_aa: CASSQDRGGLRISNTGELFF
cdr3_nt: TGTGCCAGCAGCCAAGATAGAGGGGGACTCCGTATATCGAACACCGGGGAGCTGTTTTTT

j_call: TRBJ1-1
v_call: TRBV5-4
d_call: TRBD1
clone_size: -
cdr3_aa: CASSLGGQGDTETFF
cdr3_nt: TGTGCCAGCAGCTTGGGGGGACAGGGGGACACTGAAACTTTCTTT

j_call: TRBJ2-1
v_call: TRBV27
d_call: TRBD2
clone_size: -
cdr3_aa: CASHGTTNNEQFF
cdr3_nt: TGTGCCAGCCACGGGACTACCAACAATGAGCAGTTCTTC

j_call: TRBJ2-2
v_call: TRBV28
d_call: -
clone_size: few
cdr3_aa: CASSLSYNSGELFF
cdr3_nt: TGTGCCAGCAGCCTAAGCTACAACTCCGGGGAGCTGTTTTTT

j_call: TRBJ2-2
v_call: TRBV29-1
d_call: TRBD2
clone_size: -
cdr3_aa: CSVDTGGVGTGKLFF
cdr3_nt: TGCAGCGTTGATACGGGGGGGGTAGGCACCGGGAAGCTGTTTTTT

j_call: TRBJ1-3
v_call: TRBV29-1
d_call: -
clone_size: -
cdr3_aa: CSIVGLNRAGNTIYF
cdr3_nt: TGCAGCATTGTTGGGTTAAACAGGGCTGGAAACACCATATATTTT

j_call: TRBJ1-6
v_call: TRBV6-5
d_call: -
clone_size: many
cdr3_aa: CASSYAIPGEGHNSPLHF
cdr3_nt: TGTGCCAGCAGTTACGCAATTCCAGGGGAAGGGCATAATTCACCCCTCCACTTT

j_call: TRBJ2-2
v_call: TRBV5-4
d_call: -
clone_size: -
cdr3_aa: CASSPEQLVTGELFF
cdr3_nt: TGTGCCAGTAGCCCGGAGCAGTTGGTCACCGGGGAGCTGTTTTTT

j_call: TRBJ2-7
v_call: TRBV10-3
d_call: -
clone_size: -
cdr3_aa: CAISSAPVRAHYEQYF
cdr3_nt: TGTGCCATCAGCAGTGCCCCAGTGAGGGCCCACTACGAGCAGTACTTC

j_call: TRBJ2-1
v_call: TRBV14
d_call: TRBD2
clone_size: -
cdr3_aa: CASSQTGLVRNDEQFF
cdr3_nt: TGTGCCAGCAGCCAAACAGGACTAGTAAGAAATGATGAGCAGTTCTTC

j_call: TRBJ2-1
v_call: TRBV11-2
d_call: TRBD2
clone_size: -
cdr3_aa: CAISLGGLAGKVNEQFF
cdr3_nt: TGTGCCATCAGCTTAGGGGGGCTAGCGGGAAAGGTTAATGAGCAGTTCTTC

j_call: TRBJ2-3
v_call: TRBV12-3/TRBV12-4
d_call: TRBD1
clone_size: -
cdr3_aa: CASPLRGLGTDTQYF
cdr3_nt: TGTGCCAGCCCCCTCAGGGGGTTGGGCACAGATACGCAGTATTTT

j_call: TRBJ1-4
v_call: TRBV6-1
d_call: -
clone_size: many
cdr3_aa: CASSEEVLKQKLFF
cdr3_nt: TGTGCCAGCAGTGAAGAGGTCCTCAAGCAAAAACTGTTTTTT

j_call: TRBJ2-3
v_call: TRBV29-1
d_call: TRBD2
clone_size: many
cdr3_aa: CSVVLAGVSRTDTQYF
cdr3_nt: TGCAGCGTTGTTTTAGCGGGAGTTAGCAGGACAGATACGCAGTATTTT

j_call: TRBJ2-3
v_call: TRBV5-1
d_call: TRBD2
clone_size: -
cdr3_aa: CASSSGLAGPRDTQYF
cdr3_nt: TGCGCCAGCAGCTCTGGACTAGCGGGGCCAAGAGATACGCAGTATTTT

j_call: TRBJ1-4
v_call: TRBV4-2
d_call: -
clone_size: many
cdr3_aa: CASSQGGEDEKLFF
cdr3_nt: TGTGCCAGCAGCCAAGGAGGGGAGGACGAAAAACTGTTTTTT

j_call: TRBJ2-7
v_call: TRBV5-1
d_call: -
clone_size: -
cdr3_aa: CTSSLSAAATSYEQYF
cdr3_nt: TGCACCAGCAGCTTGTCGGCTGCGGCCACCTCCTACGAGCAGTACTTC

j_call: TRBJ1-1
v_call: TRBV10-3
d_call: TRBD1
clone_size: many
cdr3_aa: CAISAQGANTEAFF
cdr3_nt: TGTGCCATCAGTGCACAGGGGGCCAACACTGAAGCTTTCTTT